Listed below are T cell receptor beta chains from one sample, sequenced in a study of cytomegalovirus exposure and HLA in healthy donors. Using immunoSEQ multiplex PCR, the repertoire was profiled, and TCRdb retains in-frame clones only, with some absent. This table has around 150,000 clones, about 60% appearing once. Sequencing was performed on PBMCs. Receptors originate from a woman aged 55-70 years in good health and CMV-seropositive. Both conserved end residues are part of each CDR3. A D gene is named only where the DNA matches it firmly. Size tells how often a clone was seen (once, few, many) or the class of an expanded clone, and some rows leave it out.

J	D	size	V	DNA	CDR3
TRBJ2-7	TRBD2	NA	TRBV6-6	TGTGCCAGCACTTTGACTAGCGGGATCTACGAGCAGTACTTC	CASTLTSGIYEQYF
TRBJ2-5	TRBD2	NA	TRBV19	TGTGCCAGTAGATCACTAGCGGGAGTGGAGACCCAGTACTTC	CASRSLAGVETQYF
TRBJ1-4	NA	NA	TRBV2	TGTGCCAGCAGGAGAGGAGGGGGGGCCTCAACTAATGAAAAACTGTTTTTT	CASRRGGGASTNEKLFF
TRBJ1-1	NA	NA	TRBV5-1	TGCGCCAGCAGCTTGGCAGGTCAGAACACTGAAGCTTTCTTT	CASSLAGQNTEAFF
TRBJ2-7	TRBD2	NA	TRBV5-1	TGCGCCAGCAGCTTAACCGGGACTACCGACTACGAGCAGTACTTC	CASSLTGTTDYEQYF
TRBJ2-3	TRBD2	NA	TRBV11-3	TGTGCCAGCAGCTTACAGCGGGAAGATACGCAGTATTTT	CASSLQREDTQYF
TRBJ2-7	NA	NA	TRBV6-5	TGTGCCAGCAGTTACTCCCTGGACTCTTCCTCCTACGAGCAGTACTTC	CASSYSLDSSSYEQYF
TRBJ1-5	TRBD1	NA	TRBV6-6	TGTGCCAGCAGTCAGACAGGGGAGAGGCAGCCCCAGCATTTT	CASSQTGERQPQHF
TRBJ2-7	TRBD1	NA	TRBV7-6	TGTGCCAGCAGCCATGAGGACAGGGTAGGCGAGCAGTACTTC	CASSHEDRVGEQYF
TRBJ2-7	TRBD2	NA	TRBV27	TGTGCCAGCAGTTGGGGGGATAGCGGGAGCCCCTACGAGCAGTACTTC	CASSWGDSGSPYEQYF
TRBJ2-2	NA	NA	TRBV7-3	TGTGCCAGCACCCCGGGGGCGAACACCGGGGAGCTGTTTTTT	CASTPGANTGELFF
TRBJ2-5	NA	few	TRBV7-2	TGTGCCAGCAGTTTTGGCAGGGGCAGGGAGACCCAGTACTTC	CASSFGRGRETQYF
TRBJ2-1	NA	NA	TRBV5-6	TGTGCCAGCAGCCAGCTAGCGAGAGATCTCCACAATGAGCAGTTCTTC	CASSQLARDLHNEQFF
TRBJ2-7	TRBD2	NA	TRBV6-5	TGTGCCAGCAGTTACGGGGTAGCGGGAGCTAACGAGCAGTACTTC	CASSYGVAGANEQYF
TRBJ2-3	TRBD2	NA	TRBV19	TGTGCCAGTAGTATGGGGGGGACCTCTTCAGATACGCAGTATTTT	CASSMGGTSSDTQYF
TRBJ1-5	NA	NA	TRBV18	TGTGCCAGCTCAAACGGACAACGCAATCAGCCCCAGCATTTT	CASSNGQRNQPQHF
TRBJ2-2	NA	NA	TRBV19	TGTGCCAGTAGTATCCTAACTTATCCCGCAGAGGGCTCGAACACCGGGGAGCTGTTTTTT	CASSILTYPAEGSNTGELFF
TRBJ2-2	TRBD2	NA	TRBV6-4	TGTGCCGGACACATGACTAGCAGACCTACGAGCGGGGAGCTGTTTTTT	CAGHMTSRPTSGELFF
TRBJ2-2	NA	NA	TRBV9	TGTGCCAGCAGCGCCTCATTCGGGCAGGGGGGCGGGGAGCTGTTTTTT	CASSASFGQGGGELFF
TRBJ2-1	TRBD1	few	TRBV10-3	TGTGCCATCAGTGACCCCCCCCGGACAGGCAGCAATGAGCAGTTCTTC	CAISDPPRTGSNEQFF
TRBJ2-2	NA	NA	TRBV30	TGTGCCTGGAGTGTGCGCTTAGTCCCTGTCGGGGAGCTGTTTTTT	CAWSVRLVPVGELFF
TRBJ1-1	NA	few	TRBV27	TGTGCCAGCAGTTCCGACTGGAACACTGAAGCTTTCTTT	CASSSDWNTEAFF
TRBJ2-7	TRBD2	NA	TRBV5-6	TGTGCCAGCAGGTCGGCGGGAGGAGCCTACGAGCAGTACTTC	CASRSAGGAYEQYF
TRBJ1-1	TRBD1	NA	TRBV9	TGTGCCAGCAGCAAGACAGGGGGTCTGAACACTGAAGCTTTCTTT	CASSKTGGLNTEAFF
TRBJ2-7	TRBD1	NA	TRBV5-1	TGCGCCAGCAGCTTGGGAACAGGGGACGACGAGCAGTACTTC	CASSLGTGDDEQYF
TRBJ2-5	TRBD2	NA	TRBV18	TGTGCCAGCTCACCACGGACTAGCGGCCAAGAGACCCAGTACTTC	CASSPRTSGQETQYF
TRBJ1-5	NA	NA	TRBV2	TGTGCCAGCACCCAATTGAATCAGCCCCAGCATTTT	CASTQLNQPQHF
TRBJ2-1	TRBD2	NA	TRBV29-1	TGCAGCGCCCCCGGGACTAGCGAAAAATACAATGAGCAGTTCTTC	CSAPGTSEKYNEQFF
TRBJ1-2	TRBD1	NA	TRBV28	TGTGCCAGCAGTTCGGGGGGGACAGGGGTCTTTTATGGCTACACCTTC	CASSSGGTGVFYGYTF
TRBJ1-1	NA	NA	TRBV5-1	TGCGCCAGCAGCTTAGTCAGGGCAAGCACTGAAGCTTTCTTT	CASSLVRASTEAFF
TRBJ2-3	NA	NA	TRBV18	TGTGCCAGCTCACCACCCATCACAGATACGCAGTATTTT	CASSPPITDTQYF
TRBJ1-4	NA	few	TRBV7-9	TGTGCCAGCAGCTACCGGACAGCTGCAACTAATGAAAAACTGTTTTTT	CASSYRTAATNEKLFF
TRBJ2-7	NA	few	TRBV6-6	TGTGCCAGCAGTTACTCCTGGGAGTCCTACGAGCAGTACTTC	CASSYSWESYEQYF
TRBJ2-3	TRBD1	few	TRBV7-2	TGTGCCAGCAGAGCTGGGCCGGGACAGGCGGTCACAGATACGCAGTATTTT	CASRAGPGQAVTDTQYF
TRBJ1-5	NA	NA	TRBV7-8	TGTGCCAGCAGCCAGGACAGAAATCAGCCCCAGCATTTT	CASSQDRNQPQHF